Detailed here is one T cell receptor beta chain. Only a few counts were recorded for this clone. Its recognized antigen is unknown. No much larger clone is present one base from it, and per-base qualities are unavailable. Per the germline V gene, MDHEN is the CDR1 and SYDVKM is the CDR2. The junction shows trimming of 2 bases on V and 8 bases on J, plus 6 bases between the germline ends. Counted from cysteine to phenylalanine, this CDR3 has 11 amino acids. Only the CDR3 part of the read is kept: 33 bases, read in frame from the first base. All of the isolated RNA was reverse transcribed with the High Capacity cDNA Reverse Transcription Kit, so expressed TCRB transcripts were sequenced. Deep immunoSEQ sequencing was performed on naive, central memory and regulatory T cell samples, with an average of about 3.57 million total reads per sample. After sorted cells were lysed in RLT buffer, RNA was extracted with DNase-treated RNeasy Micro or Mini kits, with the choice depending on cell number. To prevent cross-contamination, every cell subset was processed on its own, while patient and healthy donor samples were processed together. The immunoSEQ multiplex PCR was used to amplify TCRB sequences from cDNA, generating 87-bp fragments that spanned the CDR3 region. Sequencing of the amplicons was done on the Illumina HiSeq platform. In the authors' own workflow: PCR bias was corrected computationally using synthetic template baselines, and reads within Hamming distance 2 were collapsed, with unmergeable singletons discarded. Reads were aligned to IMGT to assign V, D and J genes, CDR3 length, and insertions or deletions at six rearrangement sites. Within each subset, clonotype counts were normalized to sorted cell number, and only after that were true diversity and Gini coefficients computed with the tcR R package. The overlap coefficient, calculated on TCRB nucleotide sequences, was used to measure repertoire sharing. Out-of-frame TCRB sequences from naive cells were analyzed to stand in for the pre-selection repertoire. TCRdb took over this immuneACCESS table, retaining in-frame rearrangements with V and J assigned. Such tables are incomplete; in checked studies, under half of the missing clones stem from an unresolved V gene, and the remainder is unexplained. Clone size and the V and J calls come from that table; the DNA yielded D and trimming. For this sample there are over 650,000 clones; about 14% appear just once. Together, the top ten hold 0.035% to 0.04% of the sample.

This entry is derived from a study of beta chain features in type 1 diabetes (dated by TCRdb to between 2018 and 2020). Some background on the complete study: Mean age, gender distribution, total cell number and subset yield were not different between patients and healthy donors. A total of some 100,000,000 sorted cells were examined across all samples, and a strong correlation was observed between cell number per subset and RNA yield. Whereas all 30 or so donors provided naive and central memory subsets, regulatory and stem cell-like memory subsets were isolated from just 8 patients and roughly 8 healthy donors. In the study, recently diagnosed type 1 diabetes patients and matched healthy donors were compared on the TCRB repertoires of their sorted circulating CD4+ T cell subsets. Paper-wide results and their limitations: Naive, central memory and regulatory TCRB repertoires appeared to be more similar among patients than among healthy donors. At VDJ recombination sites, patients with type 1 diabetes made fewer insertions and deleted more nucleotides, a pattern implying thymic rearrangement abnormalities. Only small numbers of individuals were included in the HLA sub-analyses, which left unresolved whether HLA type had any influence on TCRB rearrangement. In all four CD4+ subsets, TCRB CDR3 length was moderately but significantly shorter in type 1 diabetes patients. PCR might favor shorter templates, but patient and control samples were amplified and corrected together, so any skew would affect both groups equally. Because cDNA rather than genomic DNA was sequenced, highly expressing activated cells could have been over-represented, although no difference in activation and CD3 levels was found between groups.

A single peripheral blood draw of approximately 0.11 L on average was collected from each donor into heparinised tubes. A BD FACSAria II and a panel including CD45RO, CCR7, CD25, CD127, CD95 and CD27 were used to sort naive, central memory, regulatory and stem cell-like memory CD4+ T cells. Purity was above 95% for every sorted population. PBMCs were isolated right away by Lymphoprep density gradient centrifugation and were stained directly, without culture. To minimize batch effects, samples were stained and sorted in pairs, one healthy donor with one patient per experiment. The chain is encoded by TRBV28 joined to TRBJ1-2; the D gene is not confidently resolved. Specimen: naive CD4+ T cells from blood. The meaning of the sample's cell subset or site label: true naive CD4+ T cells. The TCR comes from a man younger than 30 with type 1 diabetes. The CDR3 loop reads CASSLGSGYTF. At the DNA level, the sequence is TGTGCCAGCAGTTTAGGGAGCGGCTACACCTTC.